This T cell receptor beta chain stems from a study of identical twins. Regarding the study as a whole: Researchers reported excess low generation probability among twin-shared out-of-frame alpha sequences.

This CDR3 spans 15 amino acids. Unmatched junction bases numbered 8, after V lost 5 bases and J lost 4 bases. From germline, CDR1 is DFQATT and CDR2 SNEGSKA (reference sequence). TCRdb reanalysed the 5' RACE reads using MiXCR and keeps one entry per CDR3 protein. The sample gives about 520,000 distinct CDR3 sequences, less than 25% of which show up once; around 0.9% is in the top ten. There are many counts of this clonotype. What it binds is unknown. The same sample was also studied in work on T cells expressing NK-cell markers.

The V gene is TRBV20-1, the J gene TRBJ2-1, with 10 bases lining up with TRBD2. Material: CD4+ T cells sorted from blood. This receptor was obtained from a woman aged 18-29 years in good health. This CDR3 is CSASPLAGPYNEQFF. Here the CDR3 DNA reads TGCAGTGCTTCCCCACTAGCGGGGCCATACAATGAGCAGTTCTTC.